Sequencing of this T cell receptor beta chain was carried out in a study of chemoradiotherapy in HPV16-positive cancers (dated by TCRdb to the early 2020s). A note on the overall study: Candidate HPV-specific T-cell clones and common TCR motifs were defined through functional T-cell assays on cells from a couple of HPV16-positive patients. Whether T-cell immunity against the HPV oncoproteins E6 and E7 changes during chemoradiotherapy and whether survival is affected by this immunity were examined in the study. The candidate HPV-specific TCRs and motifs were subsequently tracked in TCR repertoires obtained from approximately 86 patients with HPV-related cancers.

V is trimmed back by 0 bases and J by 3 bases, and the junction contains 3 bases that no gene match accounts for. The germline V gene supplies CDR1 SGHTS and CDR2 YDEGEE. CDR3 length: 15 amino acids, cysteine to phenylalanine. Only the CDR3 region is kept as DNA, spanning 45 bases read in frame from base 1. Receptor libraries were prepared by the immunoSEQ multiplex PCR assay. TCRdb re-hosts the immuneACCESS table, in-frame sequences only. Its copies lack some clones; in the studies checked, an unresolved V gene accounts for under half of them, and the cause for the rest is not known. The sample yields under 1,500 clones; roughly 80% were counted once. The top ten clones comprise around 13% of the sample. With respect to this clone: Its antigen specificity is not known. No base qualities exist here, and no much larger clone lies one base off it.

Repertoires were sampled multiple times during chemoradiotherapy, which allowed clonal expansion in the tumor microenvironment to be followed. Overall results and qualifications from the work: Expansion of candidate HPV-specific clones and E7-related TCR motifs was observed in the tumor microenvironment during treatment, whereas no such expansion was observed for non-HPV-specific T cells. Improved recurrence-free survival in HPV16-positive patients was associated with expansion of HPV-responsive T cells during chemoradiotherapy. Only a couple of HPV16-positive patients were used to derive the functional definition of HPV-specific T cells, and the survival association was reported for HPV16-positive patients.

This sample comprised tumor tissue, obtained from a patient who underwent chemoradiotherapy. The chain links TRBV5-8 with TRBJ2-7; the junction holds 10 bases that match TRBD1. The sequence derives from a human donor with HPV-associated anogenital cancer. The sequenced DNA is TGTGCCAGCAGCTTGGAAGGGACAGGGGTCTACGAGCAGTACTTC. This is translated as CASSLEGTGVYEQYF. With all but the CDR3 taken from the reference TRBV5-8 and TRBJ2-7 genes, the full variable domain is: EAGVTQSPTHLIKTRGQQATLRCSPISGHTSVYWYQQALGLGLQFLLWYDEGEERNRGNFPPRFSGRQFPNYSSELNVNALELEDSALYLCASSLEGTGVYEQYFGPGTRLTVT.